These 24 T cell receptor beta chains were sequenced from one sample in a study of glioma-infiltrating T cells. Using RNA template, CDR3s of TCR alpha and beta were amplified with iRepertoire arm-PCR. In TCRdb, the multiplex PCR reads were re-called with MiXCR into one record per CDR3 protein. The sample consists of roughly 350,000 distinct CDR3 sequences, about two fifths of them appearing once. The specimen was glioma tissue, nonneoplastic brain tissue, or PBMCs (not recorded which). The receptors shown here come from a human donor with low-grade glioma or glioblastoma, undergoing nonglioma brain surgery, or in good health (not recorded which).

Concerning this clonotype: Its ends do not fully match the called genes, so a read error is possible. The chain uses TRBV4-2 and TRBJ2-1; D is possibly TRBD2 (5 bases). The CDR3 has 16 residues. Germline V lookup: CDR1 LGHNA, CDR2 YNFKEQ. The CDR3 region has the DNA TGTGCCAGCAGCCAAGAGCTAGCCCGATTTGACAATGAGCAGCTCTTC. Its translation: CASSQELARFDNEQLF.

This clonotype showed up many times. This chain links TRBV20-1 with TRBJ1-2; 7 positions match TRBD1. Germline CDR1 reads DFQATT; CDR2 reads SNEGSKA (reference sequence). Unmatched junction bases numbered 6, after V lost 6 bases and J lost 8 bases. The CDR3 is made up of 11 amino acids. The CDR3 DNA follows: TGCAGTGCCCTTGACAGGGCGGGCTACACCTTC. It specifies CSALDRAGYTF.

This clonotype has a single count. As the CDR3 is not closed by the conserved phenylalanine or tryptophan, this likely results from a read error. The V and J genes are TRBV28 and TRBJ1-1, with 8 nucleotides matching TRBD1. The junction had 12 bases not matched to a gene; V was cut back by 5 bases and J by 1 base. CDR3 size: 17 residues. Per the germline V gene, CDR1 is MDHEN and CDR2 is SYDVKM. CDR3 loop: CASSLTGGMGRNTEAFL. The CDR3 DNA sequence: TGTGCCAGCAGTCTAACAGGGGGAATGGGGCGGAACACTGAAGCTTTCCTT.

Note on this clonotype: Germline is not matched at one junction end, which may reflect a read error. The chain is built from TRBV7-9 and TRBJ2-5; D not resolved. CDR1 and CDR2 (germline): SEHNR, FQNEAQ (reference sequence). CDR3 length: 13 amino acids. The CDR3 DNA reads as TGTGCTAGCAGCCCCCGGGTGGGAGAGACCCAGTACTTC. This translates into CASSPRVGETQYF.

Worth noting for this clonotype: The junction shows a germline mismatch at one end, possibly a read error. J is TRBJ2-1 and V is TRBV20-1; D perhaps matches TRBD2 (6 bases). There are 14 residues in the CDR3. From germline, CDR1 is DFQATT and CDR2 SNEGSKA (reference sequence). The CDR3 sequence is CGALSRLAYNEQFF. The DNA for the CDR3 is TGCGGTGCCCTCAGCCGACTAGCCTACAATGAGCAGTTCTTC.

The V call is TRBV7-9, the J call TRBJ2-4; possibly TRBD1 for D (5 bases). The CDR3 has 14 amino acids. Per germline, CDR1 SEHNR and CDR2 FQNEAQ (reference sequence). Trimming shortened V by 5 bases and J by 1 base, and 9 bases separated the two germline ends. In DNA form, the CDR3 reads TGTGCCAGCAGCCTCAGGGCGGCCAAAAACATTCAGTACTTC. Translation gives CASSLRAAKNIQYF.

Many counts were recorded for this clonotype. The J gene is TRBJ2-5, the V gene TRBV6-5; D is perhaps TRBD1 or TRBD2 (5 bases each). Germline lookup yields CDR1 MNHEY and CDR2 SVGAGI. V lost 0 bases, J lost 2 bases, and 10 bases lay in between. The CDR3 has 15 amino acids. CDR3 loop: CASSYSLGVQETQYF. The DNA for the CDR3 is TGTGCCAGCAGTTACTCCTTGGGGGTTCAAGAGACCCAGTACTTC.

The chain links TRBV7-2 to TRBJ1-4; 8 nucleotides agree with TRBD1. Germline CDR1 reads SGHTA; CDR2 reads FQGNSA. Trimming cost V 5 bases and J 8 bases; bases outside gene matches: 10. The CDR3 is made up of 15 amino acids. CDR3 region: CASSRPRGRGEKLFF. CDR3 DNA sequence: TGTGCCAGCAGCCGCCCCAGGGGGCGGGGGGAAAAACTGTTTTTT.

CDR3 nucleotides: TGTGCCAGCAGCTTATTCGGGGGGCAGGGTTCACCCCTCCACTTT. The encoded protein is CASSLFGGQGSPLHF. The chain recombines TRBV7-2 with TRBJ1-6; D possibly corresponds to TRBD1 (6 bases). Per germline, CDR1 SGHTA and CDR2 FQGNSA. This CDR3 is built from 15 residues. Between the trimmed V and J ends, which lost 2 bases and 9 bases, there was a span of 14 bases.

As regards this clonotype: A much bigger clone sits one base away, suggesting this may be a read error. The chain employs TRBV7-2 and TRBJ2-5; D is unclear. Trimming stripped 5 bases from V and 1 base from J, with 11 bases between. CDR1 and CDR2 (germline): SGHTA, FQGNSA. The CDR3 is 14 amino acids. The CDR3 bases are TGTGCCAGCAGCCCCCAACGGCCCCAAGAGACCCAGTACTTC. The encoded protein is CASSPQRPQETQYF.

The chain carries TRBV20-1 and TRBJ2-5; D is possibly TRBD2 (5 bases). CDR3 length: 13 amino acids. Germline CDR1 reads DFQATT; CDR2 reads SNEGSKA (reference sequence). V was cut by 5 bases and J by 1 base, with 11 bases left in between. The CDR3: CSAARTAQETQYF. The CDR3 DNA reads TGCAGTGCTGCCAGGACTGCCCAAGAGACCCAGTACTTC.

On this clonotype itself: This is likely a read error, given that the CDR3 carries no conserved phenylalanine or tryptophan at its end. The CDR3 sequence: CSARDGTSISNEQFL. DNA for the CDR3: TGCAGTGCTAGGGACGGGACTAGCATTTCCAATGAGCAGTTCTTA. The V call is TRBV20-1, the J call TRBJ2-1; 9 bases match TRBD2. The germline V gene has CDR1 DFQATT and CDR2 SNEGSKA (reference sequence). The V segment lost 3 bases and the J segment 6 bases; nucleotides outside the gene matches: 9. The CDR3 is 15 amino acids.

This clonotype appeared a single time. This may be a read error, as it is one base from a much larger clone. The CDR3 loop reads CSALRGGPNQTQHF. The CDR3 nucleotides are TGCAGTGCTCTGCGTGGGGGACCCAATCAGACCCAGCATTTT. The chain links TRBV20-1 to TRBJ1-5; D is possibly TRBD1 (5 bases). This CDR3 has 14 amino acids. Germline assignment: CDR1 DFQATT and CDR2 SNEGSKA (reference sequence).

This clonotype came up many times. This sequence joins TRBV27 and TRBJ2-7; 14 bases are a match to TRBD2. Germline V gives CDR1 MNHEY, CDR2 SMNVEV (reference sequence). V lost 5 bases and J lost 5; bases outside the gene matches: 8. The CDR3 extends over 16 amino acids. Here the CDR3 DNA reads TGTGCCAGCAGTCTGGGGACTAGCGGGAGCCTGCACGAGCAGTACTTC. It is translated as CASSLGTSGSLHEQYF.

Here the CDR3 reads CASSFPGLAGSGEQYF. The CDR3 DNA reads TGTGCCAGCAGTTTCCCCGGACTAGCGGGATCGGGAGAGCAGTACTTC. The rearrangement links TRBV28 to TRBJ2-7; 12 positions agree with TRBD2. The CDR3 consists of 16 residues. CDR1 and CDR2 from the germline V gene are MDHEN and SYDVKM. V lost 3 bases and J lost 7; bases outside the gene matches: 10.

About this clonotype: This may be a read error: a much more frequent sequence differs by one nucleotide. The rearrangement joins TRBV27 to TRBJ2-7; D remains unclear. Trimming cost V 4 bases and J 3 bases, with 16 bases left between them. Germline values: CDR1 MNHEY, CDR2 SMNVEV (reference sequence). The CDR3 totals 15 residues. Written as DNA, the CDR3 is TGTGCCAGCAGTTACGTAGGGCACTCGAACTACGAGCAGTACTTC. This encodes CASSYVGHSNYEQYF.

The DNA of the CDR3 is TGTGCCAGCAGCTTAGCCAAAGAGACCCAGTACTTC. Its translation: CASSLAKETQYF. The chain is built from TRBV7-2 and TRBJ2-5; D gene ambiguous. The CDR3 is made up of 12 amino acids. Germline CDR1 reads SGHTA; CDR2 reads FQGNSA. Deletions cut 0 bases from V and 3 bases from J, with 2 bases between.

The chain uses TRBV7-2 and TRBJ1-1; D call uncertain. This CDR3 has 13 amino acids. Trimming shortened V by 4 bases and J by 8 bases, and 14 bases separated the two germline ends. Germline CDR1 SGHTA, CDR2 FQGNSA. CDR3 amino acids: CASSWRPREEAFF. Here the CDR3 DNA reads TGTGCCAGCAGCTGGCGTCCGAGGGAGGAAGCTTTCTTT.

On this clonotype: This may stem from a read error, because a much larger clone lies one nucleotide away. CDR3 DNA: TGTGCCACCAGAAGAGATCCAGAAACCGAGCAGTACTTC. It translates to CATRRDPETEQYF. This chain joins TRBV15 and TRBJ2-7; D gene ambiguous. The CDR3 extends over 13 amino acids. Germline V gene lookup returns CDR1 LNHNV and CDR2 YYDKDF (reference sequence).

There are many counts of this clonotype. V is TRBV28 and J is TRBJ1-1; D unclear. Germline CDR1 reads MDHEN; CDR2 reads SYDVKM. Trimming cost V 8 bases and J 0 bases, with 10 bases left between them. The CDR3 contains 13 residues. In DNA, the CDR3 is TGTGCCAGCTACGAGGGAGTGAACACTGAAGCTTTCTTT. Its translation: CASYEGVNTEAFF.

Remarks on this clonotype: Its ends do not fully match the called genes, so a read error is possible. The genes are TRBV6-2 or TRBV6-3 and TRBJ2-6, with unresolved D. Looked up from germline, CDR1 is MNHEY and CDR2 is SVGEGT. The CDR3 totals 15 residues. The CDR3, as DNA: TGTGCCAGCGGTTATCGAGGAGCTGGGGCCAACGTCCTGACTTTC. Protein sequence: CASGYRGAGANVLTF.

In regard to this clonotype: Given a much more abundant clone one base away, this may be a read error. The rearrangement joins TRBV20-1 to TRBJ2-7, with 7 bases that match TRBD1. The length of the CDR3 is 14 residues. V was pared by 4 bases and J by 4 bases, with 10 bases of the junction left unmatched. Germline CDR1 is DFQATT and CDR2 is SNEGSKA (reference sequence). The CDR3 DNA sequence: TGCAGTGCTAAAGGGGGCAGGGAAATGTACGAGCAGTACTTC. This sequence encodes CSAKGGREMYEQYF.

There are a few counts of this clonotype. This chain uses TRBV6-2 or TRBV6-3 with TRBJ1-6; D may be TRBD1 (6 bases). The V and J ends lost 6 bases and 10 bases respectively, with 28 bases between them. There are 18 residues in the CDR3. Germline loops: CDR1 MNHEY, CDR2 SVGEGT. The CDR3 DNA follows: TGTGCCAGCAGCTCGGTGGTGGGGGTGGCAGGGGTGAGGTCACCCCTCCACTTT. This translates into CASSSVVGVAGVRSPLHF.

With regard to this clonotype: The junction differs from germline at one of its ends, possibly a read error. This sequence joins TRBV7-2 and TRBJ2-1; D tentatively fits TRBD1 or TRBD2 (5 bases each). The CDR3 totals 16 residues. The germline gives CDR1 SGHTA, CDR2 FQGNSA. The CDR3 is CASRWVGTSSYNEQIF. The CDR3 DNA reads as TGTGCCAGCAGGTGGGTCGGGACCAGCTCCTACAATGAGCAGATCTTC. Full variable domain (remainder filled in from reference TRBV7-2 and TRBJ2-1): GAGVSQSPSNKVTEKGKDVELRCDPISGHTALYWYRQSLGQGLEFLIYFQGNSAPDKSGLPSDRFSAERTGGSVSTLTIQRTQQEDSAVYLCASRWVGTSSYNEQIFGPGTRLTVL.